This is a list of T cell receptor beta chains from one sample in a study of Graves' ophthalmopathy and Graves' hyperthyroidism. TCRdb fed the multiplex PCR reads into MiXCR, producing one record per CDR3 protein. This sample yields about 370,000 distinct CDR3 sequences, of which 17% are seen a single time; roughly 2.4% belongs to the top ten. Source material: peripheral blood. All receptors come from an adult woman with stable Graves' hyperthyroidism. Each CDR3 is given with its conserved first and last residue. D genes are given only for firm matches. Clone sizes are given selectively: once, few, many, or a class where the clone is expanded.

CDR3 length,J gene,clone size,D gene,V gene,CDR3 protein,CDR3 DNA
12,TRBJ1-2,-,-,TRBV30,CAWSASTGGYTF,TGTGCCTGGAGTGCTTCTACCGGGGGCTACACCTTC
14,TRBJ2-5,many,-,TRBV3-1,CASSQDPLRPHQYF,TGTGCCAGCAGCCAAGATCCCCTGAGGCCGCACCAGTACTTC
14,TRBJ1-1,many,-,TRBV12-3/TRBV12-4,CASSLGGFDTEAFF,TGTGCCAGCAGTTTAGGAGGATTTGACACTGAAGCTTTCTTT
13,TRBJ1-2,many,-,TRBV28,CASSFRAGDGYTF,TGTGCCAGCAGTTTTAGGGCAGGGGACGGCTACACCTTC
12,TRBJ1-1,once,TRBD1,TRBV20-1,CSAPGTDTEAFF,TGCAGTGCTCCCGGGACAGATACTGAAGCTTTCTTT
14,TRBJ1-5,many,TRBD1,TRBV28,CASSSSGQVRPQHF,TGTGCCAGCAGTTCCTCGGGACAGGTTCGGCCCCAGCATTTT
16,TRBJ2-2,many,-,TRBV29-1,CSVEWGSGMGTGELFF,TGCAGCGTTGAATGGGGGAGTGGGATGGGCACCGGGGAGCTGTTTTTT
16,TRBJ1-6,many,TRBD1,TRBV27,CASSSPSRDRASPLHF,TGTGCCAGCAGTTCACCGTCCCGGGACAGGGCTTCACCCCTCCACTTT
14,TRBJ2-7,many,-,TRBV28,CASSLSGWNYEQYF,TGTGCCAGCAGTTTATCTGGCTGGAACTACGAGCAGTACTTC
15,TRBJ1-1,many,-,TRBV5-1,CASSAEVGWATEAFF,TGCGCCAGCAGCGCCGAGGTGGGGTGGGCCACTGAAGCTTTCTTT
13,TRBJ2-5,many,-,TRBV29-1,CSVARSQMETQYF,TGCAGCGTTGCAAGGTCGCAGATGGAGACCCAGTACTTC
14,TRBJ2-7,many,TRBD1,TRBV7-2,CASSIQGAPYEQYF,TGTGCCAGCAGTATTCAGGGGGCCCCCTACGAGCAGTACTTC